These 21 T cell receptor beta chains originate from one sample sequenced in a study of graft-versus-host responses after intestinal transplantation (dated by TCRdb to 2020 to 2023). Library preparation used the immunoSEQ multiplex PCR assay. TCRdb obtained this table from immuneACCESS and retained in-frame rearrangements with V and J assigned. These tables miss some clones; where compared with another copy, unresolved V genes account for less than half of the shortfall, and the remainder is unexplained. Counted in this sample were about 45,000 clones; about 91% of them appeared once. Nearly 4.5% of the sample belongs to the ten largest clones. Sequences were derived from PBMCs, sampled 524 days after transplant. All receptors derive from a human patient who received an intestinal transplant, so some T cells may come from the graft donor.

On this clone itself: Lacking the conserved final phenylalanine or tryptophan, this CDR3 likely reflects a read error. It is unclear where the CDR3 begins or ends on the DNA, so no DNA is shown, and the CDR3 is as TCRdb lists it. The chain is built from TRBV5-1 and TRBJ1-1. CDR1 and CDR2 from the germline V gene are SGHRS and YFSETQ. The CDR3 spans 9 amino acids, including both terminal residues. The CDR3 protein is CASSFQGQG.

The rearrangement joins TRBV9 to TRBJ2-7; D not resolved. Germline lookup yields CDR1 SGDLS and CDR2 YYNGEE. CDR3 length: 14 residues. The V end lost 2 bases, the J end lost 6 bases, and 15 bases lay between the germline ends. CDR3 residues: CASSVALGPSEQYF. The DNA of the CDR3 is TGTGCCAGCAGCGTTGCCCTAGGACCATCCGAGCAGTACTTC.

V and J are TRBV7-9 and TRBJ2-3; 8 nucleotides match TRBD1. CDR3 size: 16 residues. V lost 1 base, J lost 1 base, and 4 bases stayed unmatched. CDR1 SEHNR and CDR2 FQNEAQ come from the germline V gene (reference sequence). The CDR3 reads CASSLDPDRGTDTQYF. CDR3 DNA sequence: TGTGCCAGCAGCTTAGATCCGGACAGGGGCACAGATACGCAGTATTTT. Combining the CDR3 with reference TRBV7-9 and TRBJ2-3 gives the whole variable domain DTGVSQNPRHKITKRGQNVTFRCDPISEHNRLYWYRQTLGQGPEFLTYFQNEAQLEKSRLLSDRFSAERPKGSFSTLEIQRTEQGDSAMYLCASSLDPDRGTDTQYFGPGTRLTVL.

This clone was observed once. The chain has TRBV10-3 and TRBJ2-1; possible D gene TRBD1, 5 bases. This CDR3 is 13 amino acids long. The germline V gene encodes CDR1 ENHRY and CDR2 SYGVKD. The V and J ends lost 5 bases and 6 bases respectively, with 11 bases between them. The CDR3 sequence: CAISRQGPNEQFF. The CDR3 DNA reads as TGTGCCATCAGTAGGCAGGGCCCCAATGAGCAGTTCTTC.

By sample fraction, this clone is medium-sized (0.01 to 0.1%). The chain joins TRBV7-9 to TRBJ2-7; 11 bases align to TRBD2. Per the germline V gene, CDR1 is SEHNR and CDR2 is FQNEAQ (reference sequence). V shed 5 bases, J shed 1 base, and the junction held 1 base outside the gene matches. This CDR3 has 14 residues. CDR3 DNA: TGTGCCAGCAGCCGGACTAGCGGGTCCTACGAGCAGTACTTC. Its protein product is CASSRTSGSYEQYF.

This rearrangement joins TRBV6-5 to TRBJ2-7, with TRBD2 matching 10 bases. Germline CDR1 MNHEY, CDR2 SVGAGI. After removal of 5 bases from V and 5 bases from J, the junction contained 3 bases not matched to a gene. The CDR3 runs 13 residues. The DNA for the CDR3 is TGTGCCAGCAGTCTCGGACTAGCGGACGAGCAGTACTTC. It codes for CASSLGLADEQYF.

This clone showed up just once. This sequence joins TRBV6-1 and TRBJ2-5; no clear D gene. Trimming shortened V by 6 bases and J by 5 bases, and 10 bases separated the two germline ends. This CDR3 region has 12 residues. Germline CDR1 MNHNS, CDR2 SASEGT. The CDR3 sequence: CASSLTRETQYF. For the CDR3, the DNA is TGTGCCAGCAGCCTAACCCGGGAGACCCAGTACTTC.

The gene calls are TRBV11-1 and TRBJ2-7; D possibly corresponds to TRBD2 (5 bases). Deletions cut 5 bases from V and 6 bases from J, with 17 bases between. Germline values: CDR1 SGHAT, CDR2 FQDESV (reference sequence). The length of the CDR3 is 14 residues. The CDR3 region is CASSPTPSEAEQYF. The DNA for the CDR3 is TGTGCCAGCAGCCCCACACCGTCGGAGGCCGAGCAGTACTTC. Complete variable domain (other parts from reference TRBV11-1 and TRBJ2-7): EAEVAQSPRYKITEKSQAVAFWCDPISGHATLYWYRQILGQGPELLVQFQDESVVDDSQLPKDRFSAERLKGVDSTLKIQPAELGDSAMYLCASSPTPSEAEQYFGPGTRLTVT.

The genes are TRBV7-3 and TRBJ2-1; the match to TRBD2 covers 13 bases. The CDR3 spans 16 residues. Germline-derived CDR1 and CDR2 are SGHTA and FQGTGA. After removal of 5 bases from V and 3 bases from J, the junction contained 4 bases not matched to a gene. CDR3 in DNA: TGTGCCAGCAGCAAGACTAGCGGGAGGATCTACAATGAGCAGTTCTTC. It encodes CASSKTSGRIYNEQFF.

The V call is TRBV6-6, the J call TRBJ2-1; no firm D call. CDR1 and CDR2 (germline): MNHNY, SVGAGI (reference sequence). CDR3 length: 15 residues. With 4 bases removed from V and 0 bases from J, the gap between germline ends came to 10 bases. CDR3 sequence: CASSSHSDSYNEQFF. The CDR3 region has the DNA TGTGCCAGCAGTTCCCACAGCGACTCCTACAATGAGCAGTTCTTC.

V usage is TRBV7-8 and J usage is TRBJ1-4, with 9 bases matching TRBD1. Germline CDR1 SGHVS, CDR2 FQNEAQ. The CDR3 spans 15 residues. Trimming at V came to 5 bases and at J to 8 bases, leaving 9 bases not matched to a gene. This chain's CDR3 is CASSHPGQGAEKLFF. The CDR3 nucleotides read TGTGCCAGCAGCCATCCGGGACAGGGTGCCGAAAAACTGTTTTTT.

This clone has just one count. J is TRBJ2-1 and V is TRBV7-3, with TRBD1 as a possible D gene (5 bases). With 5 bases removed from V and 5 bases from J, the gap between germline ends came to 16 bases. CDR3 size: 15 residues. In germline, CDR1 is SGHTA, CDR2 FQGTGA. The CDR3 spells CASSKRAQGDNEQFF. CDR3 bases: TGTGCCAGCAGCAAACGAGCCCAGGGTGACAATGAGCAGTTCTTC.

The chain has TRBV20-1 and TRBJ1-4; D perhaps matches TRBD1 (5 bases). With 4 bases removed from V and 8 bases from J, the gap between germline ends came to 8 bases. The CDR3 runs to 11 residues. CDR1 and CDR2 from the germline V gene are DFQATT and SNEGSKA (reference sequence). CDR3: CSATGAEKLFF. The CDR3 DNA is TGCAGTGCTACCGGGGCCGAAAAACTGTTTTTT.

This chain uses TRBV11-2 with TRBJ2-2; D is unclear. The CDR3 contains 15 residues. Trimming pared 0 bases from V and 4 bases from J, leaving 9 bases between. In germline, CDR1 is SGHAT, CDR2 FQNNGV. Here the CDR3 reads CASSLEVYPTGELFF. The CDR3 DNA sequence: TGTGCCAGCAGCTTAGAGGTCTACCCCACCGGGGAGCTGTTTTTT.

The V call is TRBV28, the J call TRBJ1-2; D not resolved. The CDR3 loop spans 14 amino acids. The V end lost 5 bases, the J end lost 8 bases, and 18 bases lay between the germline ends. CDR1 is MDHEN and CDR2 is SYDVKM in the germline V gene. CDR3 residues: CASSNAQPPGGYTF. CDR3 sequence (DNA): TGTGCCAGCAGTAACGCCCAGCCTCCGGGAGGCTACACCTTC.

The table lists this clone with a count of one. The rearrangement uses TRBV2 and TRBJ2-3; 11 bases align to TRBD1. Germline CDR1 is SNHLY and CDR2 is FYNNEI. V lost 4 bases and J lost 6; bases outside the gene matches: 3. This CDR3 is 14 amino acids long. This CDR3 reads CASSADRGRDTQYF. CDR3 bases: TGTGCCAGCAGTGCGGACAGGGGGCGGGATACGCAGTATTTT.

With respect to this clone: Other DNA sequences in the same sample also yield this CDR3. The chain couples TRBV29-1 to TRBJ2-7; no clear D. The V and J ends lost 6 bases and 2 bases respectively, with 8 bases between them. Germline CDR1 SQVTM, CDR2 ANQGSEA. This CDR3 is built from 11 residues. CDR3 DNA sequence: TGCAGCGTCTCAGACACCTACGAGCAGTACTTC. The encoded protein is CSVSDTYEQYF.

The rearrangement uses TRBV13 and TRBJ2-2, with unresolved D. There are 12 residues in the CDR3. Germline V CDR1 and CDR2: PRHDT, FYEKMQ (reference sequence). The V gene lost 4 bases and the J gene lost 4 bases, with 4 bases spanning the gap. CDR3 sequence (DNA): TGTGCCAGCAGCTCCTCCACCGGGGAGCTGTTTTTT. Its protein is CASSSSTGELFF.

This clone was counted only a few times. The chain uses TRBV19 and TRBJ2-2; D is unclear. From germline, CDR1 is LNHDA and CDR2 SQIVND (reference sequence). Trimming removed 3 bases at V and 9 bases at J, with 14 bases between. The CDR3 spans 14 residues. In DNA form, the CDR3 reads TGTGCCAGTAGTATGTCGTCTAGTCGGCGGGAGCTGTTTTTT. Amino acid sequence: CASSMSSSRRELFF.

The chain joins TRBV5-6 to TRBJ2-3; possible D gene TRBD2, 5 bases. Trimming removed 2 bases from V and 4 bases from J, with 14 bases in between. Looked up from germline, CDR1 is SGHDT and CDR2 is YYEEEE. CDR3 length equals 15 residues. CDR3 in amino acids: CASSFYFSSSDTQYF. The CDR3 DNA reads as TGTGCCAGCAGCTTTTATTTTTCTAGCTCAGATACGCAGTATTTT.

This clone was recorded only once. The chain's CDR3 is CASSYSQGEAGEFF. CDR3 bases: TGTGCCAGCAGTTACTCGCAGGGGGAGGCCGGGGAGTTCTTC. This chain connects TRBV6-5 to TRBJ2-1, with D maybe TRBD1 (7 bases). The CDR3 consists of 14 residues. V was clipped by 0 bases and J by 14 bases, with 17 bases between them. In germline, CDR1 is MNHEY, CDR2 SVGAGI.